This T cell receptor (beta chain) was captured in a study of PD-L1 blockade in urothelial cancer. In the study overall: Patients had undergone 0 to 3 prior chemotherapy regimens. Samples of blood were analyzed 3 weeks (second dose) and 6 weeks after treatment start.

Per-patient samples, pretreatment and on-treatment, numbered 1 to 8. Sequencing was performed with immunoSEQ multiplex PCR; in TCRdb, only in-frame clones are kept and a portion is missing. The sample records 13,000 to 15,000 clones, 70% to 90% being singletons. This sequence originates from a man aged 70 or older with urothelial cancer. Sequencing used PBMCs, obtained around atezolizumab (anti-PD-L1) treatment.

DNA for the CDR3: TGTGCCAGTAGTATATACGAGTATGGCTACACCTTC. Translated, it gives CASSIYEYGYTF. This rearrangement joins TRBV19 to TRBJ1-2; D is unresolved. Germline values: CDR1 LNHDA, CDR2 SQIVND (reference sequence). Trimming took off 2 bases at V and 5 bases at J, with 6 bases between the two ends. The CDR3 is 12 amino acids.